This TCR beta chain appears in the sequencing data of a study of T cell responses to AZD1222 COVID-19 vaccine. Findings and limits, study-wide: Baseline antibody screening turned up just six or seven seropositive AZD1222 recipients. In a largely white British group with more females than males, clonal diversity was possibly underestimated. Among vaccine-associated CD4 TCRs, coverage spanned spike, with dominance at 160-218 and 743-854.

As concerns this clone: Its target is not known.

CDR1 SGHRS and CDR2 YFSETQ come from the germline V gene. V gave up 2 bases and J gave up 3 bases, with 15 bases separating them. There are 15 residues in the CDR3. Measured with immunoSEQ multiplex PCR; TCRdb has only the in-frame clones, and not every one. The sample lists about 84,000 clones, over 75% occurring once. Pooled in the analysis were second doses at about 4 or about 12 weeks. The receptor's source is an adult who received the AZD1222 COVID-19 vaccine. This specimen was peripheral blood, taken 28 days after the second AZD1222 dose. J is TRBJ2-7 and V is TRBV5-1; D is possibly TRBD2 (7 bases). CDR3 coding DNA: TGCGCCAGCAGCTTCGGAGGGGGAGGGAACTACGAGCAGTACTTC. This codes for CASSFGGGGNYEQYF.